This T cell receptor (beta chain) was identified during a study of immune cell composition in non-small cell lung cancer. The wider study: Most cases were lung adenocarcinoma or squamous cell carcinoma.

The repertoire was sequenced with immunoSEQ multiplex PCR; TCRdb's copy has only in-frame clones and lacks some. The sample has about 1,300 clones, roughly four fifths seen once. Study-level results: Lung squamous cell carcinoma tumours had significantly higher top 10 clone scores and productive clonality than lung adenocarcinoma. 60% to 80% of squamous and about 31% of adenocarcinoma cases had tumour-associated clones >0.5%. Tumour TCR-beta clonality was not significantly tied to smoking pack-years.

This CDR3 contains 13 residues. Trimming at V came to 6 bases and at J to 1 base, leaving 3 bases not matched to a gene. Germline V lookup: CDR1 SQVTM, CDR2 ANQGSEA. Worth noting for this clone: The antigen remains unidentified.

The origin of this receptor is a human donor with non-small cell lung cancer. Specimen: lung tumor tissue. The chain recombines TRBV29-1 with TRBJ2-5; 9 bases align to TRBD1. CDR3: CSVRDRVQETQYF. Here the CDR3 DNA reads TGCAGCGTCCGGGACAGGGTCCAAGAGACCCAGTACTTC.